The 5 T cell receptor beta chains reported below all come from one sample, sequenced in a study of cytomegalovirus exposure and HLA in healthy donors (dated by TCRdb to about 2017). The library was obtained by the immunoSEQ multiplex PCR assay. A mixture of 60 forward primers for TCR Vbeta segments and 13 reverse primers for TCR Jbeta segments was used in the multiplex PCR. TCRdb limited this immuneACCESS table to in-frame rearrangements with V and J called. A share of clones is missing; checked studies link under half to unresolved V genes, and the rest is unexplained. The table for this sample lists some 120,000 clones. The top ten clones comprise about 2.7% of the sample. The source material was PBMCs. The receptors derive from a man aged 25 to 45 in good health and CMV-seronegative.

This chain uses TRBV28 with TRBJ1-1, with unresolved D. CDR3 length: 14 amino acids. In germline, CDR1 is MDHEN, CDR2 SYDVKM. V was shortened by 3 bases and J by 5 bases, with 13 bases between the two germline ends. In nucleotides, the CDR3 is TGTGCCAGCAGTTTGTCGGTGGGAGGGACTGAAGCTTTCTTT. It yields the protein CASSLSVGGTEAFF.

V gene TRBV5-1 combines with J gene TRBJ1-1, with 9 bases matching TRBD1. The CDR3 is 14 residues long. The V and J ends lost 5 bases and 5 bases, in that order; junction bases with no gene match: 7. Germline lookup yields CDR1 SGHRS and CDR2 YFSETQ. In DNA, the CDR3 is TGCGCCAGCAGGGGGGACAGGGATCGTACTGAAGCTTTCTTT. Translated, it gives CASRGDRDRTEAFF.

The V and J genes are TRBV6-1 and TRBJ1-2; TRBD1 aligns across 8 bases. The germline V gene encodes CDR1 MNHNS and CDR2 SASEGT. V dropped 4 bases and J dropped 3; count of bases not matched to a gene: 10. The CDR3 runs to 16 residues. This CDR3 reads CASSGPGQELHYGYTF. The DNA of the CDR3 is TGTGCCAGCAGTGGCCCGGGACAGGAGCTTCACTATGGCTACACCTTC.

The CDR3 spells CASSVNRGRKTQYF. The CDR3 coding sequence is TGTGCCAGCAGTGTTAACAGGGGGCGTAAGACCCAGTACTTC. The chain combines TRBV25-1 with TRBJ2-5, with 9 bases matching TRBD1. The ends lost 4 bases at V and 6 bases at J; junction bases unmatched: 6. The germline V gene encodes CDR1 MGHDK and CDR2 SYGVNS. CDR3 size: 14 residues.

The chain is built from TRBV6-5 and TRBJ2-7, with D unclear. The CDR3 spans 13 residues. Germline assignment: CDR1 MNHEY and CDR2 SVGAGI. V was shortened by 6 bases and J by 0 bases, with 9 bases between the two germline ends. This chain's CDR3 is CASRRMSSYEQYF. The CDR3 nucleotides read TGTGCCAGCAGGAGGATGAGCTCCTACGAGCAGTACTTC.